These 28 T cell receptor beta chains came from one sample sequenced in a study of blood T cell repertoires in COVID-19. Assay used: immunoSEQ multiplex PCR; TCRdb lists only in-frame clones, some missing. The sample gives over 150,000 clones, 60% to 80% of which show up once; 17% is in the top ten. Sequences were obtained from PBMCs or T cells enriched from blood (not recorded which). Source of these receptors: a woman between 45 and 60 years old who had recovered from COVID-19.

The table lists this clone with a few counts. The chain has TRBV2 and TRBJ2-2; D gene unclear. CDR3 length: 13 amino acids. The V end lost 5 bases, the J end lost 7 bases, and 11 bases lay between the germline ends. Germline assignment: CDR1 SNHLY and CDR2 FYNNEI. The CDR3 DNA reads as TGTGCCAGCAGTATAAGACAAGGCGGGGAGCTGTTTTTT. Protein: CASSIRQGGELFF.

J is TRBJ1-6 and V is TRBV7-3; no definite D call. The germline V gene encodes CDR1 SGHTA and CDR2 FQGTGA. V was pared by 6 bases and J by 0 bases, with 30 bases between. This CDR3 is 22 amino acids long. This CDR3 is CASRYTIRTGPITGSYNSPLHF. As DNA, the CDR3 is TGTGCCAGCAGATATACAATACGCACTGGTCCGATCACGGGCTCCTATAATTCACCCCTCCACTTT.

The chain couples TRBV7-6 to TRBJ2-1; 8 nucleotides align to TRBD2. The germline V gene has CDR1 SGHVS and CDR2 FNYEAQ. The ends lost 5 bases at V and 4 bases at J; junction bases unmatched: 10. The CDR3 sequence is 16 residues long. The CDR3 DNA is TGTGCCAGCAGCCCTATTTATAGCGGGGCATACAATGAGCAGTTCTTC. It yields the protein CASSPIYSGAYNEQFF.

A word on this clone: Other DNA sequences in this sample translate to the same CDR3. The V and J genes are TRBV7-2 and TRBJ2-1; 14 positions agree with TRBD2. The length of the CDR3 is 15 residues. Germline V gene lookup returns CDR1 SGHTA and CDR2 FQGNSA. The J segment lost 12 bases and the V segment lost 6 bases, leaving 10 bases of the junction unmatched. DNA of the CDR3: TGTGCCAGCAGTCCCTCGGGACTAGCGGGAGAAGGGCAGTTCTTC. It yields the protein CASSPSGLAGEGQFF. Using reference TRBV7-2 and TRBJ2-1 for the parts outside the CDR3, the full variable domain is GAGVSQSPSNKVTEKGKDVELRCDPISGHTALYWYRQSLGQGLEFLIYFQGNSAPDKSGLPSDRFSAERTGGSVSTLTIQRTQQEDSAVYLCASSPSGLAGEGQFFGPGTRLTVL.

V gene TRBV20-1 combines with J gene TRBJ1-2, with a tentative D call TRBD1 (6 bases). CDR1 is DFQATT, CDR2 SNEGSKA, per germline (reference sequence). CDR3 length: 13 residues. Trimming took off 3 bases at V and 7 bases at J, with 15 bases between the two ends. CDR3 bases: TGCAGTGCTAGTTCGGCAGGGGAGATTGGCTACACCTTC. This codes for CSASSAGEIGYTF.

This rearrangement joins TRBV7-8 to TRBJ2-1; TRBD1 agrees at 10 bases. CDR3 length equals 16 residues. The ends lost 5 bases at V and 4 bases at J; junction bases unmatched: 8. CDR1 and CDR2 from the germline V gene are SGHVS and FQNEAQ. Here the CDR3 reads CASSARGTGVYNEQFF. CDR3 nucleotide sequence: TGTGCCAGCAGCGCGCGAGGGACAGGGGTTTACAATGAGCAGTTCTTC. The whole variable domain, filled in from reference TRBV7-8 and TRBJ2-1, reads GAGVSQSPRYKVAKRGQDVALRCDPISGHVSLFWYQQALGQGPEFLTYFQNEAQLDKSGLPSDRFFAERPEGSVSTLKIQRTQQEDSAVYLCASSARGTGVYNEQFFGPGTRLTVL.

This clone occurred many times. V gene TRBV30 combines with J gene TRBJ2-1; 8 bases line up with TRBD1. Germline CDR1 and CDR2: GTSNPN and SVGIG (reference sequence). Trimming cost V 2 bases and J 3 bases; bases outside gene matches: 3. This CDR3 region has 14 residues. Written as DNA, the CDR3 is TGTGCCTGGAGTATCGGGACAGGCTACAATGAGCAGTTCTTC. This codes for CAWSIGTGYNEQFF. Supplemented by reference TRBV30 and TRBJ2-1, the full variable domain reads SQTIHQWPATLVQPVGSPLSLECTVEGTSNPNLYWYRQAAGRGLQLLFYSVGIGQISSEVPQNLSASRPQDRQFILSSKKLLLSDSGFYLCAWSIGTGYNEQFFGPGTRLTVL.

V and J are TRBV19 and TRBJ2-1, with TRBD2 matching 9 bases. The junction had 6 bases not matched to a gene; V was cut back by 2 bases and J by 4 bases. Germline V gene lookup returns CDR1 LNHDA and CDR2 SQIVND (reference sequence). This CDR3 comprises 16 residues. The CDR3 region is CASSITSGFYYNEQFF. Here the CDR3 DNA reads TGTGCCAGTAGTATAACTAGCGGGTTTTATTACAATGAGCAGTTCTTC.

This rearrangement joins TRBV30 to TRBJ2-1; TRBD1 matches 10 bases. The CDR3 is 15 amino acids. The germline V gene has CDR1 GTSNPN and CDR2 SVGIG (reference sequence). Trimming cost V 1 base and J 6 bases; bases outside gene matches: 6. As DNA, the CDR3 is TGTGCCTGGAGTGATTGGGACAGGGGAACCAATGAGCAGTTCTTC. Protein sequence: CAWSDWDRGTNEQFF.

There are a few counts of this clone. The chain is built from TRBV28 and TRBJ1-2, with 9 bases identical to TRBD1. The CDR3 runs to 14 residues. Germline values: CDR1 MDHEN, CDR2 SYDVKM. V was clipped by 4 bases and J by 8 bases; unmatched bases: 8. CDR3 nucleotides: TGTGCCAGCAGTTCTGGACAGGGGACGGGAGGCTACACCTTC. It yields the protein CASSSGQGTGGYTF.

This clone appeared once. The genes are TRBV5-1 and TRBJ2-1; D remains ambiguous. Trimming left V 5 bases short and J 5 bases short, with 5 bases between. Germline assignment: CDR1 SGHRS and CDR2 YFSETQ. The CDR3 length is 11 residues. The CDR3, as DNA: TGCGCCAGCAGGCTAGACAATGAGCAGTTCTTC. Amino acids: CASRLDNEQFF.

The V gene is TRBV11-3, the J gene TRBJ2-7; D is unclear. The CDR3 loop spans 13 amino acids. CDR1 and CDR2 (germline): SGHNT, YENEEA. V gave up 0 bases and J gave up 6 bases, with 9 bases separating them. CDR3 amino acids: CASSLEERTEQYF. The CDR3 DNA reads TGTGCCAGCAGCTTAGAGGAGAGAACCGAGCAGTACTTC. The whole variable domain, filled in from reference TRBV11-3 and TRBJ2-7, reads EAGVVQSPRYKIIEKKQPVAFWCNPISGHNTLYWYLQNLGQGPELLIRYENEEAVDDSQLPKDRFSAERLKGVDSTLKIQPAELGDSAVYLCASSLEERTEQYFGPGTRLTVT.

The J gene is TRBJ2-1, the V gene TRBV28; TRBD2 matches 12 bases. This CDR3 is 15 amino acids long. In germline, CDR1 is MDHEN, CDR2 SYDVKM. V was clipped by 0 bases and J by 6 bases; unmatched bases: 0. The CDR3 region has the DNA TGTGCCAGCAGTTTATGGACTAGCGGGGGCAATGAGCAGTTCTTC. Its translation: CASSLWTSGGNEQFF.

V and J are TRBV7-9 and TRBJ1-2; maybe TRBD1 (6 bases). There are 16 residues in the CDR3. V shed 4 bases and J shed 5 bases, with 20 bases lying between them. Germline CDR1 SEHNR, CDR2 FQNEAQ (reference sequence). The CDR3 reads CASSSSIGQTTYGYTF. The DNA for the CDR3 is TGTGCCAGCAGCTCATCGATTGGACAGACCACTTATGGCTACACCTTC.

The chain has TRBV9 and TRBJ2-7; D possibly corresponds to TRBD2 (5 bases). The CDR3 loop spans 13 amino acids. Germline V CDR1 and CDR2: SGDLS, YYNGEE. V lost 0 bases, J lost 6 bases, and 10 bases lay in between. CDR3 in amino acids: CASSVGMSGEQYF. The CDR3 DNA reads TGTGCCAGCAGCGTAGGGATGAGCGGCGAGCAGTACTTC.

This chain uses TRBV3-1 (or the pseudogene TRBV3-2) with TRBJ2-6; D might be TRBD2 (6 bases). Deletions cut 4 bases from V and 0 bases from J, with 10 bases between. The CDR3 has 16 residues. Germline V CDR1 and CDR2: LGHDT, YNNKEL (reference sequence). The CDR3 bases are TGTGCCAGCAGCCGCGGGGTTAACTCTGGGGCCAACGTCCTGACTTTC. Its translation is CASSRGVNSGANVLTF.

A few counts support this clone. V is TRBV7-3 and J is TRBJ1-5; D uncertain. Trimming shortened V by 3 bases and J by 3 bases, and 6 bases separated the two germline ends. The CDR3 extends over 13 amino acids. The germline gives CDR1 SGHTA, CDR2 FQGTGA. In DNA form, the CDR3 reads TGTGCCAGCAGCTTTCAGATCAATCAGCCCCAGCATTTT. Translating it yields CASSFQINQPQHF.

The chain combines TRBV5-6 with TRBJ1-4; D remains unclear. Germline V lookup: CDR1 SGHDT, CDR2 YYEEEE. This CDR3 region has 15 residues. Trimming removed 0 bases from V and 5 bases from J, with 11 bases in between. The DNA of the CDR3 is TGTGCCAGCAGCTTGGCCAATGGCCCCAATGAAAAACTGTTTTTT. This sequence encodes CASSLANGPNEKLFF.

J is TRBJ2-7 and V is TRBV7-8; weak D call: TRBD2 (6 bases). Germline V gene data show CDR1 as SGHVS and CDR2 as FQNEAQ. This CDR3 is built from 14 residues. V shed 5 bases and J shed 4 bases, with 15 bases lying between them. CDR3 region: CASSPGQGGYEQYF. As DNA, the CDR3 is TGTGCCAGCAGCCCGGGGCAGGGAGGATACGAGCAGTACTTC.

The genes are TRBV7-8 and TRBJ2-7, with a tentative D call TRBD1 (5 bases). V lost 1 base, J lost 0 bases, and 16 bases lay in between. CDR1 is SGHVS, CDR2 FQNEAQ, per germline. This CDR3 region has 17 residues. The CDR3 sequence: CASSLVLRASSSYEQYF. CDR3 DNA sequence: TGTGCCAGCAGCTTAGTTCTCAGGGCGTCCTCCTCCTACGAGCAGTACTTC.

The DNA for the CDR3 is TGTGCCATCATAAAGGACAGCTCGGATACTGAAGCTTTCTTT. The encoded protein is CAIIKDSSDTEAFF. The chain uses TRBV10-3 and TRBJ1-1; the D gene is possibly TRBD1 (6 bases). V lost 7 bases to trimming and J lost 5 bases, with 17 bases between them. Germline V CDR1 and CDR2: ENHRY, SYGVKD. This CDR3 is 14 amino acids long.

The V and J genes are TRBV28 and TRBJ2-1; TRBD2 matches at 15 bases. The CDR3 is made up of 14 amino acids. Germline loops: CDR1 MDHEN, CDR2 SYDVKM. The trim removed 8 bases at V and 9 bases at J, leaving 5 bases unmatched. The CDR3, as DNA: TGTGCCAGCGAGGGACTAGCGGGAGGAAGTGAGCAGTTCTTC. It translates to CASEGLAGGSEQFF.

The rearrangement joins TRBV19 to TRBJ2-1; 7 nucleotides align to TRBD2. Germline trimming cut 3 bases from V and 0 bases from J; bases unmatched to any gene: 5. The V gene's germline CDR1 is LNHDA and CDR2 SQIVND (reference sequence). The CDR3 is 16 amino acids. The CDR3 protein is CASSIGGGSSYNEQFF. The CDR3, as DNA: TGTGCCAGTAGTATTGGCGGCGGGAGCTCCTACAATGAGCAGTTCTTC.

The rearrangement uses TRBV18 and TRBJ1-1, with 8 positions matching TRBD1. Germline CDR1 KGHSH, CDR2 LQKENI. The CDR3 is made up of 15 amino acids. Unmatched junction bases numbered 4, after V lost 3 bases and J lost 1 base. In nucleotides, the CDR3 is TGTGCCAGCTCACCTGACAGGGGCTCGAACACTGAAGCTTTCTTT. It yields the protein CASSPDRGSNTEAFF.

The CDR3 spells CASSLGQATGELFF. Written as DNA, the CDR3 is TGTGCCAGCTCACTGGGACAGGCCACCGGGGAGCTGTTTTTT. This chain connects TRBV18 to TRBJ2-2; TRBD1 aligns across 8 bases. V lost 4 bases and J lost 4; bases outside the gene matches: 2. The CDR3 runs to 14 residues. The V gene's germline CDR1 is KGHSH and CDR2 LQKENI.

This chain connects TRBV3-1 (or the pseudogene TRBV3-2) to TRBJ2-2; 9 bases are a match to TRBD1. V lost 8 bases and J lost 5; bases outside the gene matches: 6. CDR3 length: 14 residues. The V gene's germline CDR1 is LGHDT and CDR2 YNNKEL (reference sequence). CDR3 nucleotide sequence: TGTGCCAGCCTATTGGGACAGGGAACCGGGGAGCTGTTTTTT. This translates into CASLLGQGTGELFF.

This sequence joins TRBV14 and TRBJ2-1; D not certain. The CDR3 runs to 17 residues. In germline, CDR1 is SGHDN, CDR2 FVKESK. V was cut by 4 bases and J by 1 base, with 17 bases left in between. CDR3 nucleotide sequence: TGTGCCAGCAGCCCAACGTTTGAGAGGCGGTCCTACAATGAGCAGTTCTTC. Protein product: CASSPTFERRSYNEQFF.

The chain links TRBV27 to TRBJ1-1, with a possible D match to TRBD1 (5 bases). Trimming took off 8 bases at V and 0 bases at J, with 13 bases between the two ends. The CDR3 is 14 amino acids. Germline loops: CDR1 MNHEY, CDR2 SMNVEV (reference sequence). CDR3 residues: CASAAGHLNTEAFF. The CDR3 DNA reads TGTGCCAGCGCCGCAGGGCATCTGAACACTGAAGCTTTCTTT.